Listed below are T cell receptor beta chains from one sample, sequenced in a study of cytomegalovirus exposure and HLA in healthy donors. Clones were sequenced by immunoSEQ multiplex PCR, and TCRdb holds only the in-frame ones, with some missing. In the table there are 180,000 or so clones, more than 80% of which are singletons. Specimen: PBMCs. The receptors stem from a woman under 30 in good health and CMV-seronegative. The CDR3 runs from the conserved cysteine through the conserved F or W. Each record gives: clone size, D gene, J gene, V gene, CDR3 protein, CDR3 DNA. D genes are given only for firm matches. Where a row states a size, it is once, few, many or the class of an expanded clone; other rows omit it.

size: NA
D: TRBD1
J: TRBJ1-4
V: TRBV6-1
CDR3: CASSRGVANEKLFF
DNA: TGTGCCAGCAGCAGGGGGGTAGCTAATGAAAAACTGTTTTTT

size: NA
D: TRBD2
J: TRBJ2-5
V: TRBV2
CDR3: CASSDPVLGLAGVETQYF
DNA: TGTGCCAGCAGTGACCCCGTACTCGGACTAGCGGGAGTTGAGACCCAGTACTTC

size: NA
D: TRBD2
J: TRBJ2-7
V: TRBV6-1
CDR3: CASSGGGSSYEQYF
DNA: TGTGCCAGCAGTGGGGGAGGGTCCTCCTACGAGCAGTACTTC

size: NA
D: NA
J: TRBJ2-7
V: TRBV5-1
CDR3: CASSDLDYPYEQYF
DNA: TGCGCCAGCAGCGATCTGGACTACCCCTACGAGCAGTACTTC

size: NA
D: NA
J: TRBJ1-1
V: TRBV6-4
CDR3: CASSDGTATEAFF
DNA: TGTGCCAGCAGTGACGGAACAGCCACTGAAGCTTTCTTT

size: NA
D: TRBD2
J: TRBJ2-5
V: TRBV11-2
CDR3: CASSLGTSWETQYF
DNA: TGTGCCAGCAGCTTGGGGACTAGTTGGGAGACCCAGTACTTC

size: NA
D: NA
J: TRBJ2-7
V: TRBV6-6
CDR3: CASISGTYEQYF
DNA: TGTGCCAGCATTAGCGGAACCTACGAGCAGTACTTC

size: NA
D: NA
J: TRBJ2-1
V: TRBV5-1
CDR3: CASSPTGNEQFF
DNA: TGCGCCAGCAGTCCCACAGGGAATGAGCAGTTCTTC

size: NA
D: TRBD1
J: TRBJ1-6
V: TRBV19
CDR3: CASSITTGTANSPLHF
DNA: TGTGCCAGTAGTATAACGACAGGGACGGCCAATTCACCCCTCCACTTT

size: NA
D: NA
J: TRBJ2-2
V: TRBV5-5
CDR3: CASSLSGDGELFF
DNA: TGTGCCAGCAGCTTGTCAGGTGACGGGGAGCTGTTTTTT

size: NA
D: NA
J: TRBJ2-7
V: TRBV27
CDR3: CASSYGPAYEQYF
DNA: TGTGCCAGCAGTTATGGGCCCGCCTACGAGCAGTACTTC

size: NA
D: TRBD1
J: TRBJ2-5
V: TRBV28
CDR3: CASSSLFRVQGIERETQYF
DNA: TGTGCCAGCAGTTCCCTTTTTCGGGTACAGGGGATAGAGCGGGAGACCCAGTACTTC

size: few
D: NA
J: TRBJ1-5
V: TRBV15
CDR3: CATSRGRVENQPQHF
DNA: TGTGCCACCAGCAGAGGCAGGGTGGAGAATCAGCCCCAGCATTTT

size: NA
D: NA
J: TRBJ1-4
V: TRBV4-1
CDR3: CASSPRVVYEEKLFF
DNA: TGCGCCAGCAGCCCTCGGGTCGTATACGAAGAAAAACTGTTTTTT

size: NA
D: NA
J: TRBJ2-5
V: TRBV29-1
CDR3: CSVRWSQETQYF
DNA: TGCAGCGTTCGGTGGAGCCAAGAGACCCAGTACTTC

size: NA
D: NA
J: TRBJ2-5
V: TRBV6-5
CDR3: CASSYRTVRETQYF
DNA: TGTGCCAGCAGTTACCGGACAGTCAGGGAGACCCAGTACTTC

size: medium-sized
D: NA
J: TRBJ1-2
V: TRBV4-3
CDR3: CASSQDSRAGYTF
DNA: TGCGCCAGCAGCCAAGATTCCAGGGCTGGCTACACCTTC

size: NA
D: NA
J: TRBJ2-1
V: TRBV6-5
CDR3: CASSSSGPYNEQFF
DNA: TGTGCCAGCAGTTCGAGCGGTCCCTACAATGAGCAGTTCTTC

size: once
D: NA
J: TRBJ1-1
V: TRBV5-1
CDR3: CASSPGKDTEAFF
DNA: TGCGCCAGCAGCCCAGGCAAGGACACTGAAGCTTTCTTT

size: NA
D: NA
J: TRBJ1-5
V: TRBV2
CDR3: CASSQGYSNQPQHF
DNA: TGTGCCAGCAGTCAGGGATATAGCAATCAGCCCCAGCATTTT

size: NA
D: NA
J: TRBJ2-1
V: TRBV9
CDR3: CASSVSGSYNEQFF
DNA: TGTGCCAGCAGCGTAAGCGGATCCTACAATGAGCAGTTCTTC

size: NA
D: NA
J: TRBJ2-5
V: TRBV7-6
CDR3: CASSHTKETQYF
DNA: TGTGCCAGCAGCCATACAAAAGAGACCCAGTACTTC

size: NA
D: NA
J: TRBJ2-1
V: TRBV4-2
CDR3: CASSQEGGNVREQFF
DNA: TGTGCCAGCAGCCAAGAGGGCGGGAACGTCCGTGAGCAGTTCTTC

size: once
D: TRBD1
J: TRBJ2-5
V: TRBV7-9
CDR3: CASSLVVGTGEETQYF
DNA: TGTGCCAGCAGCTTAGTGGTGGGGACAGGGGAAGAGACCCAGTACTTC

size: NA
D: TRBD1
J: TRBJ2-7
V: TRBV6-6
CDR3: CASRGQGYEQYF
DNA: TGTGCCAGCAGGGGACAGGGCTACGAGCAGTACTTC

size: few
D: NA
J: TRBJ1-6
V: TRBV5-1
CDR3: CASVVSILETGRASPLHF
DNA: TGCGCCAGCGTCGTATCCATACTGGAAACAGGGAGGGCTTCACCCCTCCACTTT

size: NA
D: NA
J: TRBJ2-2
V: TRBV25-1
CDR3: CASSEYAGRGRSTGELFF
DNA: TGTGCCAGCAGTGAATATGCAGGGCGAGGAAGGAGCACCGGGGAGCTGTTTTTT

size: NA
D: NA
J: TRBJ1-2
V: TRBV19
CDR3: CASSIEVTGSDGYTF
DNA: TGTGCCAGTAGTATAGAGGTCACAGGGTCAGATGGCTACACCTTC

size: once
D: NA
J: TRBJ2-7
V: TRBV27
CDR3: CASSLRSSPSSSYEQYF
DNA: TGTGCCAGCAGTCTTCGAAGCAGTCCCTCTAGCTCCTACGAGCAGTACTTC

size: few
D: TRBD1
J: TRBJ1-5
V: TRBV18
CDR3: CASSRDRDSYNQPQHF
DNA: TGTGCCAGCTCACGGGACCGGGACAGCTACAATCAGCCCCAGCATTTT

size: NA
D: NA
J: TRBJ2-5
V: TRBV5-1
CDR3: CASSLLDSQEETQYF
DNA: TGCGCCAGCAGCTTATTGGACAGTCAAGAGGAGACCCAGTACTTC

size: NA
D: TRBD1
J: TRBJ1-5
V: TRBV19
CDR3: CASQGVIGQPQHF
DNA: TGTGCCAGTCAGGGGGTGATTGGTCAGCCCCAGCATTTT